This T cell receptor (beta chain) was captured in a study of cytomegalovirus exposure and HLA in healthy donors. Clones were sequenced by immunoSEQ multiplex PCR, and TCRdb holds only the in-frame ones, with some missing. The sample holds 110,000 or so clones; roughly 88% are singletons and the top ten take more than 1.5%. After removal of 9 bases from V and 0 bases from J, the junction contained 10 bases not matched to a gene. CDR1 and CDR2 from the germline V gene are LNHDA and SQIVND (reference sequence). This CDR3 is built from 16 residues. The source material was PBMCs. The chain employs TRBV19 and TRBJ1-2; 10 bases match TRBD1. This clonotype was sampled from a man between 18 and 35 years old in good health and CMV-seronegative. The CDR3 DNA is TGTGCCAGCGATCCGAGGACAGGGGGAGCTAACTATGGCTACACCTTC. Amino acid sequence: CASDPRTGGANYGYTF.